The 9 T cell receptor beta chains below come from one sample, sequenced in a study of T-cell reconstitution after alpha-beta-depleted transplantation in children. It was with unique molecular identifiers that the TCRbeta library was prepared. TCRdb re-called the PCR reads with MiXCR, one entry per CDR3 protein. Of more than 450,000 distinct CDR3 sequences in the sample, around 19% are singletons; the top ten hold approximately 3%. Here the sequenced sample was PBMCs from the stem cell graft donor, taken from the stem cell graft. These receptors came from a human donor who donated a stem cell graft to a child with acute lymphoblastic leukemia.

The chain couples TRBV11-2 to TRBJ2-5, with TRBD1 as a possible D gene (6 bases). The CDR3 runs 13 residues. V dropped 4 bases and J dropped 2 bases, with 8 bases sitting between them. Looked up from germline, CDR1 is SGHAT and CDR2 is FQNNGV. DNA for the CDR3: TGTGCCAGCAGCTGGGGACAACAAGAGACCCAGTACTTC. This codes for CASSWGQQETQYF.

This clonotype has only a few counts. The chain is built from TRBV15 and TRBJ1-5, with 11 positions matching TRBD1. Per the germline V gene, CDR1 is LNHNV and CDR2 is YYDKDF (reference sequence). The CDR3 spans 18 residues. The V gene end was trimmed by 3 bases and the J gene end by 2 bases; junction bases not matched to a gene: 9. The CDR3 sequence is CATSSPGTGGFGNQPQHF. DNA for the CDR3: TGTGCCACCAGCAGTCCCGGGACAGGGGGGTTCGGCAATCAGCCCCAGCATTTT.

This clonotype was counted between two and nine times. This chain links TRBV7-9 with TRBJ2-3; the D is unclear. The CDR3 length is 16 residues. Germline CDR1 reads SEHNR; CDR2 reads FQNEAQ (reference sequence). Trimming pared 3 bases from V and 6 bases from J, leaving 19 bases between. CDR3 sequence: CASSFPTGSPGDTQYF. In DNA, the CDR3 is TGTGCCAGCAGCTTCCCGACCGGGTCCCCCGGGGATACGCAGTATTTT.

This clonotype has just a few counts. The chain has TRBV29-1 and TRBJ1-5; no clear D. The CDR3 length is 13 residues. Germline loops: CDR1 SQVTM, CDR2 ANQGSEA. The ends were cut back, 6 bases at V and 4 bases at J, with 13 bases in the middle. CDR3 nucleotide sequence: TGCAGCGTGGCGCATGCGGAGAATCAGCCCCAGCATTTT. Translation gives CSVAHAENQPQHF.

The rearrangement links TRBV18 to TRBJ2-7; 8 nucleotides match TRBD1. Trimming at V came to 3 bases and at J to 1 base, leaving 5 bases not matched to a gene. CDR3 length: 15 residues. In germline, CDR1 is KGHSH, CDR2 LQKENI. The CDR3 sequence: CASSPEDRESYEQYF. CDR3 coding DNA: TGTGCCAGCTCACCGGAGGACAGGGAGTCCTACGAGCAGTACTTC. Based on the CDR3 plus reference TRBV18 and TRBJ2-7, the full variable domain is NAGVMQNPRHLVRRRGQEARLRCSPMKGHSHVYWYRQLPEEGLKFMVYLQKENIIDESGMPKERFSAEFPKEGPSILRIQQVVRGDSAAYFCASSPEDRESYEQYFGPGTRLTVT.

This clonotype came up a few times. The chain employs TRBV20-1 and TRBJ1-2; D ambiguous. The germline V gene has CDR1 DFQATT and CDR2 SNEGSKA (reference sequence). V shed 1 base and J shed 2 bases, with 5 bases lying between them. The CDR3 totals 12 residues. CDR3 in DNA: TGCAGTGCTAGAGTTGGGAACTATGGCTACACCTTC. Translated, it gives CSARVGNYGYTF.

The genes are TRBV30 and TRBJ2-2, with D possibly being TRBD1 (6 bases). Germline V gives CDR1 GTSNPN, CDR2 SVGIG (reference sequence). V was trimmed by 4 bases and J by 0 bases, leaving 12 bases between them. The length of the CDR3 is 15 residues. The CDR3 protein is CAWMQGTTNTGELFF. The CDR3 nucleotides read TGTGCCTGGATGCAGGGGACAACGAACACCGGGGAGCTGTTTTTT.

This clonotype has a handful of counts. V usage is TRBV6-5 and J usage is TRBJ2-2; D not resolved. The germline CDR1 and CDR2 sequences are MNHEY and SVGAGI. The germline V and J ends were trimmed by 3 bases and 1 base, with 3 bases remaining between them. There are 13 residues in the CDR3. The CDR3 DNA reads TGTGCCAGCAGTTATGAGAACACCGGGGAGCTGTTTTTT. It specifies CASSYENTGELFF.

The rearrangement joins TRBV9 to TRBJ2-7, with 7 bases matching TRBD1. This CDR3 has 13 residues. Germline lookup yields CDR1 SGDLS and CDR2 YYNGEE. Trimming took 1 base from V and 5 from J; bases not matched to a gene: 3. As DNA, the CDR3 is TGTGCCAGCAGCGTAATGACAGGGAACGAGCAGTACTTC. It yields the protein CASSVMTGNEQYF.